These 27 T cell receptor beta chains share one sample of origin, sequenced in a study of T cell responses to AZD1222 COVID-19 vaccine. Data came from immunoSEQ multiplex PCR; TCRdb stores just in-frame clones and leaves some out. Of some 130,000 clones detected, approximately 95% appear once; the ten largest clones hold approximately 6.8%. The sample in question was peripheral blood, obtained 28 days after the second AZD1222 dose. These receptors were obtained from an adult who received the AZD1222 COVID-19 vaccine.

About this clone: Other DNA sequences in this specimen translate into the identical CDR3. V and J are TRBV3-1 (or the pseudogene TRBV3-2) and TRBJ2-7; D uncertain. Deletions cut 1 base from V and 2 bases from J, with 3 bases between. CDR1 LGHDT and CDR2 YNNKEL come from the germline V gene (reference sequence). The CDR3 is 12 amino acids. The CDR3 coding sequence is TGTGCCAGCAGCCAAGGAACCTACGAGCAGTACTTC. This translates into CASSQGTYEQYF.

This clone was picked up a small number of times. The CDR3 DNA reads as TGTGCCAGCAGTCCACTCGCTGGGATTAACTACAATGAGCAGTTCTTC. Encoded protein: CASSPLAGINYNEQFF. This chain joins TRBV3-1 (or the pseudogene TRBV3-2) and TRBJ2-1; D remains unclear. The V end was cut by 6 bases, the J end by 3 bases, with 18 bases between. Per germline, CDR1 LGHDT and CDR2 YNNKEL (reference sequence). CDR3 size: 16 residues.

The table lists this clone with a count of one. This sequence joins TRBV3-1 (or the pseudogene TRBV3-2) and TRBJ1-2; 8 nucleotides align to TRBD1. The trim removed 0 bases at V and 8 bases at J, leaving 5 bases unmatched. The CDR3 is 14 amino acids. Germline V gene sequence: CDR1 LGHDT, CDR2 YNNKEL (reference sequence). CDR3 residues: CASSQDHRGRGYTF. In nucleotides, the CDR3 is TGTGCCAGCAGCCAAGACCACAGGGGGAGAGGCTACACCTTC.

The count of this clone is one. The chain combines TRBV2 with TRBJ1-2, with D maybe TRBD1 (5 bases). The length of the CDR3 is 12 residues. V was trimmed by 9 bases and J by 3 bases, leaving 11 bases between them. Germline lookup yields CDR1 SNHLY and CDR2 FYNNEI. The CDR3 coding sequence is TGTGCCAGAAATGGGGGACACTATGGCTACACCTTC. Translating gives CARNGGHYGYTF.

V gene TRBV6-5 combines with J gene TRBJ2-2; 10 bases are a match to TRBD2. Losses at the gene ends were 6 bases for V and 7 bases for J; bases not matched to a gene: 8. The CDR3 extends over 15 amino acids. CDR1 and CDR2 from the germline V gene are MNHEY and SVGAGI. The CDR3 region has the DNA TGTGCCAGCAGATATACTAGCGGGGTCATCGGGGAGCTGTTTTTT. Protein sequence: CASRYTSGVIGELFF.

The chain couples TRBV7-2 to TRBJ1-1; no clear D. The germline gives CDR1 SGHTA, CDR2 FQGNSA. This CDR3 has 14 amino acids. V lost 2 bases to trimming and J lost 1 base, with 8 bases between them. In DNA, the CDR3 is TGTGCCAGCAGCTTATCAAGGAAGAACACTGAAGCTTTCTTT. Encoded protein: CASSLSRKNTEAFF.

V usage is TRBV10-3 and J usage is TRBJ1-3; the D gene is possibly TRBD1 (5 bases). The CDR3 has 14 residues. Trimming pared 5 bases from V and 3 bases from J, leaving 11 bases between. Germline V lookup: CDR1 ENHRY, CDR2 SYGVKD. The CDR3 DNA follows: TGTGCCATCAGTAAGGGCAGGGTTGGAAACACCATATATTTT. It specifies CAISKGRVGNTIYF.

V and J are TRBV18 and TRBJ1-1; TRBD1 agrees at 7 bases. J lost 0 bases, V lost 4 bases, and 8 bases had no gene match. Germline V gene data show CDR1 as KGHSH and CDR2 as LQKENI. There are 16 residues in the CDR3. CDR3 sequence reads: CASSRNRGGLNTEAFF. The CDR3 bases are TGTGCCAGCTCACGAAACAGGGGCGGTCTGAACACTGAAGCTTTCTTT.

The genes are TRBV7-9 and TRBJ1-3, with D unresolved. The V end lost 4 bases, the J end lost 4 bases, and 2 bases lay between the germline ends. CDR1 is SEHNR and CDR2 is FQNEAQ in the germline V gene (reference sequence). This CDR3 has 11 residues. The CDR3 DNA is TGTGCCAGCAGCTGGGGAAACACCATATATTTT. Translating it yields CASSWGNTIYF.

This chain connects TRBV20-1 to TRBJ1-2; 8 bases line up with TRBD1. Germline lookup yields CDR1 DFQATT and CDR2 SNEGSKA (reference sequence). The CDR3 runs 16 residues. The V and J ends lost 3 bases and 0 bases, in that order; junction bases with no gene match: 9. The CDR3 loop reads CSASLRDRTTNYGYTF. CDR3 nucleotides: TGCAGTGCTAGTTTACGGGACAGGACAACTAACTATGGCTACACCTTC.

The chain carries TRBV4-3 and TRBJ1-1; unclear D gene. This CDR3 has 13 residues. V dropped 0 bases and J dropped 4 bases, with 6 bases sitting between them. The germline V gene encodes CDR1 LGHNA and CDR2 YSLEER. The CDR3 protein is CASSQEIRTEAFF. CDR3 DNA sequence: TGCGCCAGCAGCCAAGAAATACGCACTGAAGCTTTCTTT.

The DNA for the CDR3 is TGTGCCAGTAGTACAGCCCGAACAGGGGGCACTGAAGCTTTCTTT. Translated: CASSTARTGGTEAFF. V usage is TRBV19 and J usage is TRBJ1-1, with 8 bases identical to TRBD1. CDR1 is LNHDA and CDR2 is SQIVND in the germline V gene (reference sequence). The CDR3 totals 15 residues. Trimming cost V 4 bases and J 4 bases; bases outside gene matches: 8.

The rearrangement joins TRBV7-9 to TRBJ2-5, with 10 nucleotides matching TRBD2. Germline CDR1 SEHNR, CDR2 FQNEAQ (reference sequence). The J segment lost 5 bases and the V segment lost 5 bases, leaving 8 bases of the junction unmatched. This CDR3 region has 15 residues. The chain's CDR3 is CASSLSGGAGETQYF. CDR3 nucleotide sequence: TGTGCCAGCAGCCTAAGCGGGGGGGCAGGTGAGACCCAGTACTTC.

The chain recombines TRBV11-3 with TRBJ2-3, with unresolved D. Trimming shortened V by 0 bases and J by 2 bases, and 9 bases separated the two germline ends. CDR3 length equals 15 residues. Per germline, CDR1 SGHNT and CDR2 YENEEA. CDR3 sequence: CASSLEARATDTQYF. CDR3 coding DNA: TGTGCCAGCAGCTTAGAAGCGAGAGCCACAGATACGCAGTATTTT. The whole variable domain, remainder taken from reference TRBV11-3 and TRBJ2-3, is EAGVVQSPRYKIIEKKQPVAFWCNPISGHNTLYWYLQNLGQGPELLIRYENEEAVDDSQLPKDRFSAERLKGVDSTLKIQPAELGDSAVYLCASSLEARATDTQYFGPGTRLTVL.

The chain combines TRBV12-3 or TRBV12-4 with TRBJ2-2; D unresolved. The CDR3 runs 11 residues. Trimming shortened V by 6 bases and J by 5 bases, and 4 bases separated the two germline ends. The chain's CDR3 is CASRTTGELFF. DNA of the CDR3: TGTGCCAGCAGAACGACCGGGGAGCTGTTTTTT.

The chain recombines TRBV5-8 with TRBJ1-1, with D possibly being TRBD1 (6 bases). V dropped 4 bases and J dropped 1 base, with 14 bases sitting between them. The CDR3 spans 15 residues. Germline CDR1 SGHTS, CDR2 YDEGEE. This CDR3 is CASSIKDRPNTEAFF. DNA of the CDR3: TGTGCCAGCAGCATCAAAGACAGGCCGAACACTGAAGCTTTCTTT.

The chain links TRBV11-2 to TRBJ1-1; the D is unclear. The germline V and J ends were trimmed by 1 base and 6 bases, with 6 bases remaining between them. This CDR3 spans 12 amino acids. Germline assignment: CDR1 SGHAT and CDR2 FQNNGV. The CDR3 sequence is CASSLGPPEAFF. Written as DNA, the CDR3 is TGTGCCAGCAGCTTAGGCCCTCCTGAAGCTTTCTTT.

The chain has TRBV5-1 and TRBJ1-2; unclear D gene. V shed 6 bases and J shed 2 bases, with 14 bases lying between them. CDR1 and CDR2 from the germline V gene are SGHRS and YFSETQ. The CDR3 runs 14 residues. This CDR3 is CASTPETKNYGYTF. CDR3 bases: TGCGCCAGCACCCCAGAGACAAAAAACTATGGCTACACCTTC.

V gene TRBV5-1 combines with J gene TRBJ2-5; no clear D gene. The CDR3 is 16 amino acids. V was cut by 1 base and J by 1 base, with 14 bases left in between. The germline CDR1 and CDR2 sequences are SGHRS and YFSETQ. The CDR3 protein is CASSLSGRTGQETQYF. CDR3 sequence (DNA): TGCGCCAGCAGCTTGTCCGGCCGTACGGGCCAAGAGACCCAGTACTTC.

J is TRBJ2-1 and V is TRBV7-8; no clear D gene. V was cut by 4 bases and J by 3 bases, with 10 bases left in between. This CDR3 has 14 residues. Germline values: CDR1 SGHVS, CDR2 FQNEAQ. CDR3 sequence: CASSSGNIYNEQFF. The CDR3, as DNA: TGTGCCAGCAGCTCTGGAAACATCTACAATGAGCAGTTCTTC.

CDR3 in amino acids: CASSLQGNEQFF. In DNA, the CDR3 is TGCGCCAGCAGCTTACAGGGTAATGAGCAGTTCTTC. V usage is TRBV5-1 and J usage is TRBJ2-1, with D maybe TRBD1 (6 bases). Germline CDR1 is SGHRS and CDR2 is YFSETQ. The germline V and J ends were trimmed by 2 bases and 7 bases, with 7 bases remaining between them. The CDR3 is 12 residues long.

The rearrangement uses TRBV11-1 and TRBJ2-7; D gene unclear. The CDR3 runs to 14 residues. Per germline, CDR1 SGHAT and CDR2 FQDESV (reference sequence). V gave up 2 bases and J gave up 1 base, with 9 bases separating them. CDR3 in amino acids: CASSLLRFSYEQYF. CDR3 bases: TGTGCCAGCAGCTTACTACGTTTTTCCTACGAGCAGTACTTC.

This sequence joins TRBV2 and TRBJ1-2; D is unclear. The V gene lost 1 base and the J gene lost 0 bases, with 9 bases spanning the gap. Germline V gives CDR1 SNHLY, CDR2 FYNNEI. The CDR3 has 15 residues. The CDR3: CASSEVEVPNYGYTF. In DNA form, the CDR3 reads TGTGCCAGCAGTGAAGTGGAGGTTCCTAACTATGGCTACACCTTC. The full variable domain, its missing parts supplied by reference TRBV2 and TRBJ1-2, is EPEVTQTPSHQVTQMGQEVILRCVPISNHLYFYWYRQILGQKVEFLVSFYNNEISEKSEIFDDQFSVERPDGSNFTLKIRSTKLEDSAMYFCASSEVEVPNYGYTFGSGTRLTVV.

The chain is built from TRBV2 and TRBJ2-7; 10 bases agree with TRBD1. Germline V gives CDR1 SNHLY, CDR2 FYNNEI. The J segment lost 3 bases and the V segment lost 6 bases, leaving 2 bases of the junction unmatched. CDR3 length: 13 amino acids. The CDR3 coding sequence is TGTGCCAGCAGCGGGGACAGGGGCTACGAGCAGTACTTC. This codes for CASSGDRGYEQYF.

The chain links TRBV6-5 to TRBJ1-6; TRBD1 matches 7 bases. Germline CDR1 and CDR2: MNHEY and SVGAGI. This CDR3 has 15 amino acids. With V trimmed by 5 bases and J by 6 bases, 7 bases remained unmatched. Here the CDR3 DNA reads TGTGCCAGCAGTACCTGGACAGGTACTAATTCACCCCTCCACTTT. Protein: CASSTWTGTNSPLHF.

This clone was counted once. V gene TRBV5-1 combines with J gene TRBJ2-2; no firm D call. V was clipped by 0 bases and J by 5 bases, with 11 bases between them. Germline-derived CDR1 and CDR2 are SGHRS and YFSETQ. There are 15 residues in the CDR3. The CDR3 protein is CASSLDPGGTGELFF. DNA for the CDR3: TGCGCCAGCAGCTTGGACCCGGGTGGTACCGGGGAGCTGTTTTTT. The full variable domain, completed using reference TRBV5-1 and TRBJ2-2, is KAGVTQTPRYLIKTRGQQVTLSCSPISGHRSVSWYQQTPGQGLQFLFEYFSETQRNKGNFPGRFSGRQFSNSRSEMNVSTLELGDSALYLCASSLDPGGTGELFFGEGSRLTVL.

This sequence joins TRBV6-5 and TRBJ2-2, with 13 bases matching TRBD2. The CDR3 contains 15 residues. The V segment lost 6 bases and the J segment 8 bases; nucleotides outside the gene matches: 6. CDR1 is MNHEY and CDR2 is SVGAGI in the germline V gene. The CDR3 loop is CASRQPGLAGGELFF. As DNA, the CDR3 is TGTGCCAGCAGACAACCGGGACTAGCGGGGGGGGAGCTGTTTTTT.